This TCR beta chain was sequenced during a study of a mutant IDH1 vaccine in newly diagnosed glioma. To note about this clone: Its specificity is not known.

Notes on the study in general: Detectable vaccine-induced immune responses arose in approximately 93% of patients.

The data were produced by immunoSEQ multiplex PCR, yet TCRdb's version contains in-frame clones alone and is incomplete. The sample holds 30,000 to 40,000 clones, around 90% seen once. The time point denotes: baseline, week 1 (first vaccination visit). This sample's treatment: pre-vaccination baseline after standard-of-care therapy. Trimming pared 0 bases from V and 2 bases from J, leaving 11 bases between. The germline V gene has CDR1 SGHDT and CDR2 YYEEEE. The CDR3 sequence is 15 residues long. The chain recombines TRBV5-6 with TRBJ2-5; D may be TRBD1 (5 bases). This material consisted of PBMCs, taken from a glioma patient treated with radiotherapy, temozolomide or both. The TCR comes from a young man with glioma. DNA of the CDR3: TGTGCCAGCAGCTTGGGACAGACCATACAAGAGACCCAGTACTTC. It yields the protein CASSLGQTIQETQYF.